This T cell receptor (beta chain) was sequenced during a study of regulatory T cells in long-lasting Graves disease. Sample time point: newly diagnosed GD, antithyroid drugs for less than 3 months. Isolated PBMC RNA provided the starting material for the TCR library. To note about this clonotype: Sequence at one end of the junction differs from germline and may be a read error.

TCR beta libraries were built with iRepertoire HTBI primers and Arm-PCR of CDR3 regions. One entry per CDR3 protein results from TCRdb running MiXCR on the multiplex PCR reads. The data contain about 530,000 distinct CDR3 sequences, about 16% of them singletons. The germline gives CDR1 LNHDA, CDR2 SQIVND (reference sequence). This CDR3 region has 15 residues. These data also formed part of another study, on T cells in Graves' hyperthyroidism and ophthalmopathy.

The rearrangement joins TRBV19 to TRBJ2-7, with 9 bases fitting TRBD1. The starting material was peripheral blood mononuclear cells (PBMCs), obtained at new diagnosis, from a patient treated with antithyroid drugs. This sequence originates from a woman aged 40 to 65 with Graves disease. DNA for the CDR3: TGTGCCAGTAGTATAGCGGACAGGGGAAGCTACGGGCAGTACTTC. Residues: CASSIADRGSYGQYF.